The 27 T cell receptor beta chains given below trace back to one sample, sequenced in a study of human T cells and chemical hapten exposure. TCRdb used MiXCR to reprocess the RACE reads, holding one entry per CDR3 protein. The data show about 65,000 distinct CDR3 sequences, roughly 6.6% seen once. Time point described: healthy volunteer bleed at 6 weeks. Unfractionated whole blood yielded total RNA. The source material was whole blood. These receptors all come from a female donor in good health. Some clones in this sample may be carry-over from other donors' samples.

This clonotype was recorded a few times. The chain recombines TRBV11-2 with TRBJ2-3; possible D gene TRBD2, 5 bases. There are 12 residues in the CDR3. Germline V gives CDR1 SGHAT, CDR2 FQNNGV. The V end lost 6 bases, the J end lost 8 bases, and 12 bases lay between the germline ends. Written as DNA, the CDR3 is TGTGCCAGCAGTCTGAGCGGTGGTACGCAGTATTTT. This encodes CASSLSGGTQYF.

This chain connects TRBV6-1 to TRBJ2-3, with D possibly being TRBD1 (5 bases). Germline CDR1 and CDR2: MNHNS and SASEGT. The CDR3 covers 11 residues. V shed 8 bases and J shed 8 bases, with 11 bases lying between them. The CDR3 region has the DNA TGTGCCAGCCTGGGGCTGGGTACGCAGTATTTT. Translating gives CASLGLGTQYF.

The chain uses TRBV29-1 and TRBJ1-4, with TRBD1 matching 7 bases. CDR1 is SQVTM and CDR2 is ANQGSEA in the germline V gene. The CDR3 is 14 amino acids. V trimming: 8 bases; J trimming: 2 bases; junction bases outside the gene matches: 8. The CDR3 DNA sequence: TGCAGCTTTACAGGGGACAGCACTAATGAAAAACTGTTTTTT. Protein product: CSFTGDSTNEKLFF.

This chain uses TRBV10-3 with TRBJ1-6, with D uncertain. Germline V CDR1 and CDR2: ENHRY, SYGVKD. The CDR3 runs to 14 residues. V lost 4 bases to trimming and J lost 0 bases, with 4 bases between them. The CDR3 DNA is TGTGCCATCAGTGGCAGCTCCTATAATTCACCCCTCCACTTT. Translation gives CAISGSSYNSPLHF.

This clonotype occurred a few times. The CDR3 DNA reads as TGCAGTGCTAGAGATTTGGGGCGGGAGGGCCTCTACGAGCAGTACTTC. Translation: CSARDLGREGLYEQYF. V gene TRBV20-1 combines with J gene TRBJ2-7; 9 bases agree with TRBD2. Germline values: CDR1 DFQATT, CDR2 SNEGSKA (reference sequence). Trimming cost V 0 bases and J 3 bases; bases outside gene matches: 9. The CDR3 length is 16 residues.

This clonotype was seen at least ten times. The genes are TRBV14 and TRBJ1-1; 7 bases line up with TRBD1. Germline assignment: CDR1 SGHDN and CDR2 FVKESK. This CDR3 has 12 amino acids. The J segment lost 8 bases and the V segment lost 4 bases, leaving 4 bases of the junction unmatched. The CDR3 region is CASSPTGLEAFF. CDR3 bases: TGTGCCAGCAGCCCGACAGGGTTAGAAGCTTTCTTT. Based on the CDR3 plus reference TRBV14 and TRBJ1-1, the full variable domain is EAGVTQFPSHSVIEKGQTVTLRCDPISGHDNLYWYRRVMGKEIKFLLHFVKESKQDESGMPNNRFLAERTGGTYSTLKVQPAELEDSGVYFCASSPTGLEAFFGQGTRLTVV.

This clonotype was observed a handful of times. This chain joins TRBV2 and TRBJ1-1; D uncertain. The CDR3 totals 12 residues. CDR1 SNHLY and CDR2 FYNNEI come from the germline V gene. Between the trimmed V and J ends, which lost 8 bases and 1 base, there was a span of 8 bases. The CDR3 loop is CASDHTNTEAFF. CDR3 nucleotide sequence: TGTGCCAGCGACCACACGAACACTGAAGCTTTCTTT. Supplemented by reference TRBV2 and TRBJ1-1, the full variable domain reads EPEVTQTPSHQVTQMGQEVILRCVPISNHLYFYWYRQILGQKVEFLVSFYNNEISEKSEIFDDQFSVERPDGSNFTLKIRSTKLEDSAMYFCASDHTNTEAFFGQGTRLTVV.

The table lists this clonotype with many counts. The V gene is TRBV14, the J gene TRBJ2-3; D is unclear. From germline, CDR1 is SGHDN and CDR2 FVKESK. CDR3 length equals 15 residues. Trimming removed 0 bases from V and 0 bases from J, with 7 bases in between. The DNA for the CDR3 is TGTGCCAGCAGCCAAGAACTGGCCAGCACAGATACGCAGTATTTT. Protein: CASSQELASTDTQYF.

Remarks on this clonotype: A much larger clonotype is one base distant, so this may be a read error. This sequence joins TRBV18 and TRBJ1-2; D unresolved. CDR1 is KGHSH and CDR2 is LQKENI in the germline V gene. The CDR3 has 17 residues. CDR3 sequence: CAGSPDREWGANYGYTF. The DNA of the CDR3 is TGTGCCGGCTCACCGGATAGGGAGTGGGGTGCTAACTATGGCTACACCTTC.

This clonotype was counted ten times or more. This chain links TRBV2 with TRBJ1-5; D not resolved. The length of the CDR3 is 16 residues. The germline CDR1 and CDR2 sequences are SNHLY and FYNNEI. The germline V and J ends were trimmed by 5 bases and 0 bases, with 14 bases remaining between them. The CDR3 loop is CASSSIGTNSNQPQHF. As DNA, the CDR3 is TGTGCCAGCAGTTCCATTGGCACCAATAGCAATCAGCCCCAGCATTTT.

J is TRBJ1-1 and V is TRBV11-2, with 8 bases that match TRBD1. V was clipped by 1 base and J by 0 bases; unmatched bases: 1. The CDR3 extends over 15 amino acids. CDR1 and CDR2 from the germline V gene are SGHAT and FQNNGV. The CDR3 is CASSLGTGMNTEAFF. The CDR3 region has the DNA TGTGCCAGCAGCTTAGGGACAGGGATGAACACTGAAGCTTTCTTT.

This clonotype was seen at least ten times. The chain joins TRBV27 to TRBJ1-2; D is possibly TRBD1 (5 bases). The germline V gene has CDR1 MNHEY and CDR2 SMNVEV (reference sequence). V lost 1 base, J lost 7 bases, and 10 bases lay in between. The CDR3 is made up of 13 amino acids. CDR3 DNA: TGTGCCAGCAGTTTATTTCAGGGAAGTGGCTACACCTTC. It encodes CASSLFQGSGYTF.

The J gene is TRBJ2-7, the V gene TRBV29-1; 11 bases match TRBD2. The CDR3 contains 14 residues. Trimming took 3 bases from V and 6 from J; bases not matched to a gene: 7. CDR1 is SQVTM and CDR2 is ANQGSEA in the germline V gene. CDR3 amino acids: CSVETSGEGGEQYF. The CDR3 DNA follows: TGCAGCGTTGAGACTAGCGGGGAGGGGGGCGAGCAGTACTTC.

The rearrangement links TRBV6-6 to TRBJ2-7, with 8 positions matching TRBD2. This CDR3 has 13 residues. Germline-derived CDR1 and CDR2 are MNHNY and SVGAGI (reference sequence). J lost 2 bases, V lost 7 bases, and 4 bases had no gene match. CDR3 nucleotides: TGTGCCAGCACAGCGGGAGACCCCTACGAGCAGTACTTC. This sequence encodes CASTAGDPYEQYF.

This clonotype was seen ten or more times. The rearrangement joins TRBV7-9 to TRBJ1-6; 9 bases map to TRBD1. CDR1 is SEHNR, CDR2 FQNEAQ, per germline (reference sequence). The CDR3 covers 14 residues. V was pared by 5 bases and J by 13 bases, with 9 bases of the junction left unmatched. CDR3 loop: CASSPGTGKFPLHF. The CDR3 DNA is TGTGCCAGCAGCCCGGGGACAGGGAAATTTCCCCTCCACTTT.

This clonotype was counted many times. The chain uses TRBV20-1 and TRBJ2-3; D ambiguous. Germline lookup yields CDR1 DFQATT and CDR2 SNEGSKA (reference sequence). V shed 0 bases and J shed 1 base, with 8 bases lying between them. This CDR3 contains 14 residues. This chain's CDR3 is CSARETRRTDTQYF. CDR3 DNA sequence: TGCAGTGCTAGAGAAACCCGGCGCACAGATACGCAGTATTTT.

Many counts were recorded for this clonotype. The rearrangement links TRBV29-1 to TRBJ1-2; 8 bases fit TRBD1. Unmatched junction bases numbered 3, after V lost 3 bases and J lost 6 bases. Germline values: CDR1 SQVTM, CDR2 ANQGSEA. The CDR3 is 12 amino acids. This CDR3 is CSVDGTGDGYTF. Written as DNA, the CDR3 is TGCAGCGTTGATGGGACAGGTGATGGCTACACCTTC. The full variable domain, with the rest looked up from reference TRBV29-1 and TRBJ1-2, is SAVISQKPSRDICQRGTSLTIQCQVDSQVTMMFWYRQQPGQSLTLIATANQGSEATYESGFVIDKFPISRPNLTFSTLTVSNMSPEDSSIYLCSVDGTGDGYTFGSGTRLTVV.

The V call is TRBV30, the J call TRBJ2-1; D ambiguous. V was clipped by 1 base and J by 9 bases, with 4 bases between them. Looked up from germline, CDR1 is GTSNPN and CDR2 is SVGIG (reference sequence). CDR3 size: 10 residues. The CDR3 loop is CAWSDLEQFF. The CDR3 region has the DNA TGTGCCTGGAGTGATCTTGAGCAGTTCTTC.

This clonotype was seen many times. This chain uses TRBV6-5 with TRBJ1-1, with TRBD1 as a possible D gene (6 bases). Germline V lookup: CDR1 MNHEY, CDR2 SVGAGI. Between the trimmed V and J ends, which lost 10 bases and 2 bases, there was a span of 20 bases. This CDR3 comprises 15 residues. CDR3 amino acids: CATQKAGHLNTEAFF. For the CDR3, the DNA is TGTGCCACCCAAAAAGCGGGACACCTAAACACTGAAGCTTTCTTT.

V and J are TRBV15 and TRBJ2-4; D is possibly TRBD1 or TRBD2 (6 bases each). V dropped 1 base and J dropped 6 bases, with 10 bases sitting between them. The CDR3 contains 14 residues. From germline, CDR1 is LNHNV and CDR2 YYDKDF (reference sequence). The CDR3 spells CATSRVGGGNIQYF. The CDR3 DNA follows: TGTGCCACCAGCAGAGTAGGAGGGGGAAACATTCAGTACTTC.

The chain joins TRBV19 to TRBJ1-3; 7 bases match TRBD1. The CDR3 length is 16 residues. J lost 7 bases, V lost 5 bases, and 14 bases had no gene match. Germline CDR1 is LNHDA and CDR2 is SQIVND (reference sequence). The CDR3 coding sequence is TGTGCCAGTAGTGCACAAACGACAGGGATTCGGAACACCATATATTTT. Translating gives CASSAQTTGIRNTIYF.

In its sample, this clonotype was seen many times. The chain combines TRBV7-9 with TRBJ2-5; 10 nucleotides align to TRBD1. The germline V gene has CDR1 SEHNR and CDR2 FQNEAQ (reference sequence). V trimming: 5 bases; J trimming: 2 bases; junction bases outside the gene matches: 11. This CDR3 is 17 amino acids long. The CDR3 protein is CASSPFGTGARQETQYF. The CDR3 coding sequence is TGTGCCAGCAGCCCATTCGGGACAGGGGCTCGACAAGAGACCCAGTACTTC.

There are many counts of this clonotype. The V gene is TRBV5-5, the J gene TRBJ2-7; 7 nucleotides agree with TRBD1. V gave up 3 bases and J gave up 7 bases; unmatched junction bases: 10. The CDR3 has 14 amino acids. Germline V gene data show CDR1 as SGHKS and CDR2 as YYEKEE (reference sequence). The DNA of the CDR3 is TGTGCCAGCAGCTCCGACAGGGCATGGGGGGAGCAGTACTTC. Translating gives CASSSDRAWGEQYF.

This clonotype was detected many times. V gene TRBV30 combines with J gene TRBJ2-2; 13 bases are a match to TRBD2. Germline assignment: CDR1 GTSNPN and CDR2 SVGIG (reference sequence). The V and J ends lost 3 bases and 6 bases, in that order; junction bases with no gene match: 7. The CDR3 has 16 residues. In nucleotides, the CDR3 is TGTGCCTGGAGGTTTACTAGCGGGAGGGCCTCCGGGGAGCTGTTTTTT. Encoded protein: CAWRFTSGRASGELFF.

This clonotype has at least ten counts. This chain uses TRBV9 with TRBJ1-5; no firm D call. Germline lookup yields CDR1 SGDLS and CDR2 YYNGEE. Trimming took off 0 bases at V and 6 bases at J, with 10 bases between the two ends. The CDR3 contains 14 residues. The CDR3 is CASSVESVGQPQHF. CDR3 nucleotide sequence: TGTGCCAGCAGCGTAGAATCAGTGGGTCAGCCCCAGCATTTT.

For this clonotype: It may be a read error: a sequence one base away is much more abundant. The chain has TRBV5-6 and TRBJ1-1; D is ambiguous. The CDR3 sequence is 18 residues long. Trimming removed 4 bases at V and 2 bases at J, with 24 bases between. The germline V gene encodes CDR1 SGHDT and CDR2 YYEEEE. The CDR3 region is CASSPMVDIPGLNTEAFF. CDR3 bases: TGTGCCAGCAGCCCGATGGTAGACATCCCCGGCCTAAACACTGAAGCTTTCTTT.

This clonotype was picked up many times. CDR3 region: CASRQRTGGNQPQHF. DNA for the CDR3: TGTGCCAGCAGGCAGCGGACAGGGGGCAATCAGCCCCAGCATTTT. V usage is TRBV12-3 or TRBV12-4 and J usage is TRBJ1-5; 9 bases match TRBD1. This CDR3 is 15 amino acids long. V was pared by 6 bases and J by 2 bases, with 5 bases of the junction left unmatched.